The clone carrying this T cell receptor beta chain was observed a handful of times. This entry belongs to a study of T cell responses to AZD1222 COVID-19 vaccine. TCRdb's table, derived via immunoSEQ multiplex PCR, lists solely in-frame clones and lacks some. The sample consists of some 130,000 clones, just over 85% of them appearing once. CDR3 length: 12 residues. V lost 10 bases and J lost 1, with 10 bases in between. The germline gives CDR1 MDHEN, CDR2 SYDVKM. The starting material was peripheral blood, obtained on day 0 of MenACWY control vaccination. The V call is TRBV28, the J call TRBJ1-1; D unresolved. The receptor comes from an adult in good health. CDR3 coding DNA: TGTGCCACTTGGTGGCAGAACACTGAAGCTTTCTTT. Amino acids: CATWWQNTEAFF.